This passage covers 32 T cell receptor beta chains from one sample sequenced in a study of blood T cell repertoires in COVID-19. The repertoire was sequenced with immunoSEQ multiplex PCR; TCRdb's copy has only in-frame clones and lacks some. The repertoire consists of about half a million clones, with about 88% occurring once and the leading ten covering 8% to 9.5%. Sequenced material: PBMCs or T cells enriched from blood (not recorded which). The receptors derive from an older woman who had recovered from COVID-19.

The chain combines TRBV6-5 with TRBJ2-3; TRBD2 agrees at 9 bases. Unmatched junction bases numbered 7, after V lost 4 bases and J lost 5 bases. This CDR3 is 15 amino acids long. The germline gives CDR1 MNHEY, CDR2 SVGAGI. CDR3 nucleotide sequence: TGTGCCAGCAGTTTCGGCGGGGGGGCCCTAGATACGCAGTATTTT. Translation gives CASSFGGGALDTQYF.

The rearrangement links TRBV24-1 to TRBJ2-2; D not certain. This CDR3 is 13 amino acids long. Germline loops: CDR1 KGHDR, CDR2 SFDVKD. V was trimmed by 5 bases and J by 3 bases, leaving 6 bases between them. The CDR3 protein is CATSGGYTGELFF. The CDR3 coding sequence is TGTGCCACCAGTGGAGGTTACACCGGGGAGCTGTTTTTT.

The chain joins TRBV19 to TRBJ2-7; D possibly corresponds to TRBD2 (5 bases). The CDR3 runs to 13 residues. CDR1 is LNHDA and CDR2 is SQIVND in the germline V gene (reference sequence). Trimming left V 10 bases short and J 2 bases short, with 15 bases between. CDR3 sequence: CATARAATYEQYV. The CDR3 DNA sequence: TGTGCCACCGCCCGAGCGGCTACCTACGAGCAGTACGTC.

The genes are TRBV6-4 and TRBJ2-1; maybe TRBD2 (5 bases). The CDR3 totals 16 residues. The ends were cut back, 2 bases at V and 2 bases at J, with 13 bases in the middle. Germline CDR1 reads MRHNA; CDR2 reads SNTAGT. Written as DNA, the CDR3 is TGTGCCAGCAGTGACACACGGACTGGGCCCTACAATGAGCAGTTCTTC. Translation: CASSDTRTGPYNEQFF.

The genes are TRBV4-1 and TRBJ2-7, with 8 bases that match TRBD1. V lost 1 base and J lost 5; bases outside the gene matches: 13. The CDR3 runs 17 residues. Germline lookup yields CDR1 MGHRA and CDR2 YSYEKL. The CDR3 nucleotides are TGCGCCAGCAGCCAAGCTCGGGACAGGAAAGGGCTGGACGAGCAGTACTTC. Translated: CASSQARDRKGLDEQYF.

This chain joins TRBV5-1 and TRBJ2-1; 9 nucleotides match TRBD2. Unmatched junction bases numbered 4, after V lost 4 bases and J lost 8 bases. There are 13 residues in the CDR3. Germline V gene sequence: CDR1 SGHRS, CDR2 YFSETQ. Written as DNA, the CDR3 is TGCGCCAGCAGCATCGGGACTAGCTATGAGCAGTTCTTC. This codes for CASSIGTSYEQFF.

The CDR3 DNA reads as TGTGCCACCAGTGATTTCCCCGGCACCGGGGAGCTGTTTTTT. Its protein product is CATSDFPGTGELFF. This chain joins TRBV24-1 and TRBJ2-2; D is ambiguous. Germline assignment: CDR1 KGHDR and CDR2 SFDVKD. This CDR3 spans 14 amino acids. Between the trimmed V and J ends, which lost 1 base and 4 bases, there was a span of 6 bases.

V is TRBV18 and J is TRBJ2-7, with unresolved D. V lost 3 bases and J lost 1, with 10 bases in between. Germline CDR1 reads KGHSH; CDR2 reads LQKENI. This CDR3 contains 14 residues. CDR3 nucleotides: TGTGCCAGCTCACCGGGCCCGTCGTCCTACGAGCAGTACGTC. Translating it yields CASSPGPSSYEQYV.

The chain uses TRBV10-3 and TRBJ1-4; a weak D match, TRBD1 (6 bases). V was clipped by 3 bases and J by 5 bases, with 16 bases between them. This CDR3 is 16 amino acids long. Per the germline V gene, CDR1 is ENHRY and CDR2 is SYGVKD. The CDR3 DNA reads as TGTGCCATCAGTGAATCGGTGGGGCAGGGGAATGAAAAACTGTTTTTT. Translating gives CAISESVGQGNEKLFF.

In its sample, this clone was seen once. The chain is built from TRBV18 and TRBJ2-1, with unresolved D. Trimming removed 1 base at V and 8 bases at J, with 15 bases between. Germline V CDR1 and CDR2: KGHSH, LQKENI. The CDR3 runs 15 residues. Here the CDR3 DNA reads TGTGCCAGCTCACCACGAGGCGGTGTTATGGATGAGCAGTTCTTC. Translated: CASSPRGGVMDEQFF.

The chain carries TRBV9 and TRBJ1-4; D is undetermined. Trimming removed 1 base from V and 3 bases from J, with 16 bases in between. CDR3 length equals 17 residues. The germline V gene encodes CDR1 SGDLS and CDR2 YYNGEE. The CDR3 loop is CASSVSPLLVPNEKLFF. CDR3 bases: TGTGCCAGCAGCGTAAGCCCCTTATTGGTGCCTAATGAAAAACTGTTTTTT.

V usage is TRBV5-4 and J usage is TRBJ1-1; D ambiguous. The CDR3 is 13 amino acids. In germline, CDR1 is SGHNT, CDR2 YYREEE (reference sequence). V lost 1 base and J lost 1, with 5 bases in between. CDR3 nucleotide sequence: TGTGCCAGCAGCTTGTTCCAGAACACTGAAGCTTTCTTT. Translated: CASSLFQNTEAFF.

V and J are TRBV5-1 and TRBJ1-5; the match to TRBD1 covers 8 bases. The CDR3 has 15 residues. CDR1 is SGHRS and CDR2 is YFSETQ in the germline V gene. With V trimmed by 4 bases and J by 6 bases, 9 bases remained unmatched. The CDR3: CASSLGQGTGQPQHF. The CDR3 DNA is TGCGCCAGCAGCCTAGGACAGGGAACAGGTCAGCCCCAGCATTTT.

This clone has more than one count but fewer than ten. Other nucleotide sequences in the sample specify the same CDR3. The CDR3 DNA reads as TGTGCCAGCAGCTTACGGGGGAACACTGAAGCTTTCTTT. Its translation is CASSLRGNTEAFF. The chain couples TRBV7-9 to TRBJ1-1; D uncertain. The V end was cut by 2 bases, the J end by 1 base, with 5 bases between. This CDR3 spans 13 amino acids. Germline-derived CDR1 and CDR2 are SEHNR and FQNEAQ (reference sequence).

This rearrangement joins TRBV28 to TRBJ1-3; 9 nucleotides line up with TRBD1. This CDR3 contains 16 residues. Germline values: CDR1 MDHEN, CDR2 SYDVKM. V lost 2 bases and J lost 2; bases outside the gene matches: 4. In DNA, the CDR3 is TGTGCCAGCAGTTTAGGGACAGGGTTAACTGGAAACACCATATATTTT. Translation gives CASSLGTGLTGNTIYF.

This chain connects TRBV19 to TRBJ1-6; 9 positions agree with TRBD1. This CDR3 comprises 16 residues. Per germline, CDR1 LNHDA and CDR2 SQIVND (reference sequence). With V trimmed by 3 bases and J by 8 bases, 8 bases remained unmatched. Here the CDR3 DNA reads TGTGCCAGTAGTATTCCCTCGGGACAGGGTGATTCACCCCTCCACTTT. It codes for CASSIPSGQGDSPLHF.

The chain has TRBV9 and TRBJ2-3; D uncertain. Looked up from germline, CDR1 is SGDLS and CDR2 is YYNGEE. The CDR3 sequence is 16 residues long. The V and J ends lost 1 base and 2 bases respectively, with 14 bases between them. In nucleotides, the CDR3 is TGTGCCAGCAGCGTAAGACTGGCCACATCCACAGATACGCAGTATTTT. Amino acids: CASSVRLATSTDTQYF.

The J gene is TRBJ2-6, the V gene TRBV5-1; 10 bases line up with TRBD1. J gave up 1 base and V 2 bases, and 6 bases lay outside the gene matches. Germline assignment: CDR1 SGHRS and CDR2 YFSETQ. The CDR3 sequence is 18 residues long. The CDR3 bases are TGCGCCAGCAGCTTATGGACAGGGGGTCAATCTGGGGCCAACGTCCTGACTTTC. Protein sequence: CASSLWTGGQSGANVLTF.

The chain recombines TRBV24-1 with TRBJ1-4; 9 bases line up with TRBD1. V lost 4 bases and J lost 4; bases outside the gene matches: 3. This CDR3 region has 15 residues. Germline assignment: CDR1 KGHDR and CDR2 SFDVKD. This CDR3 reads CATSEPGQGNEKLFF. The CDR3 nucleotides are TGTGCCACCAGTGAGCCGGGACAGGGTAATGAAAAACTGTTTTTT.

A remark on this clone: The sample has other DNA sequences that encode this CDR3 too. The rearrangement links TRBV6-5 to TRBJ1-5; 8 nucleotides agree with TRBD1. In germline, CDR1 is MNHEY, CDR2 SVGAGI. Trimming cost V 2 bases and J 6 bases; bases outside gene matches: 6. CDR3 length: 15 amino acids. The CDR3 nucleotides read TGTGCCAGCAGTTACGGCAGGGGGCTAGGTCAGCCCCAGCATTTT. Its translation is CASSYGRGLGQPQHF.

This clone was seen just once. This chain uses TRBV6-6 with TRBJ1-2, with a possible D match to TRBD1 (6 bases). V lost 2 bases and J 4 bases, leaving 11 bases between the germline ends. The CDR3 totals 14 residues. Germline V lookup: CDR1 MNHNY, CDR2 SVGAGI (reference sequence). CDR3: CASSYPTGVYGYTF. As DNA, the CDR3 is TGTGCCAGCAGTTACCCGACAGGAGTCTATGGCTACACCTTC.

The chain recombines TRBV5-4 with TRBJ1-4; D is perhaps TRBD1 (5 bases). V was cut by 1 base and J by 8 bases, with 9 bases left in between. This CDR3 has 13 amino acids. Germline assignment: CDR1 SGHNT and CDR2 YYREEE (reference sequence). The CDR3 here is CASSLWEGEKLFF. The CDR3 DNA reads as TGTGCCAGCAGCTTGTGGGAGGGGGAAAAACTGTTTTTT.

A few counts support this clone. The chain has TRBV7-2 and TRBJ2-3; 10 positions agree with TRBD2. The CDR3 loop spans 17 amino acids. V lost 5 bases and J lost 2; bases outside the gene matches: 10. CDR1 is SGHTA, CDR2 FQGNSA, per germline. This CDR3 reads CASSPSGGARVTDTQYF. CDR3 DNA: TGTGCCAGCAGCCCGAGCGGGGGGGCCCGAGTCACAGATACGCAGTATTTT.

This chain joins TRBV19 and TRBJ1-1, with TRBD1 matching 9 bases. Trimming removed 6 bases from V and 0 bases from J; junction bases left unmatched: 5. The germline V gene encodes CDR1 LNHDA and CDR2 SQIVND (reference sequence). CDR3 length equals 15 residues. As DNA, the CDR3 is TGTGCCAGTAGCCTACAGGGGGCTGTGAACACTGAAGCTTTCTTT. This translates into CASSLQGAVNTEAFF.

This clone was counted at least ten times. This chain links TRBV2 with TRBJ1-1; 7 bases match TRBD1. J gave up 0 bases and V 8 bases, and 9 bases lay outside the gene matches. Germline V gives CDR1 SNHLY, CDR2 FYNNEI. The length of the CDR3 is 15 residues. Here the CDR3 reads CASGIDRVLNTEAFF. The CDR3, as DNA: TGTGCCAGCGGAATCGACAGGGTCTTGAACACTGAAGCTTTCTTT.

This sequence joins TRBV14 and TRBJ2-3, with a possible D match to TRBD1 (6 bases). Between the trimmed V and J ends, which lost 0 bases and 4 bases, there was a span of 8 bases. This CDR3 comprises 14 residues. CDR1 and CDR2 from the germline V gene are SGHDN and FVKESK. The CDR3 nucleotides read TGTGCCAGCAGCCAAGAGAAGGGGGCAGATACGCAGTATTTT. Amino acids: CASSQEKGADTQYF.

V is TRBV11-2 and J is TRBJ2-1, with D unresolved. Germline CDR1 and CDR2: SGHAT and FQNNGV. This CDR3 has 13 amino acids. The V gene lost 2 bases and the J gene lost 3 bases, with 5 bases spanning the gap. CDR3 bases: TGTGCCAGCAGCTTAAATAGCTACAATGAGCAGTTCTTC. This gives the protein CASSLNSYNEQFF.

There are a few counts of this clone. The V and J genes are TRBV7-9 and TRBJ2-7; 7 nucleotides align to TRBD1. CDR1 is SEHNR, CDR2 FQNEAQ, per germline (reference sequence). V shed 0 bases, J shed 6 bases, and the junction held 8 bases outside the gene matches. There are 15 residues in the CDR3. In nucleotides, the CDR3 is TGTGCCAGCAGCTTAGCGCAGGGACAGAGAACCGAGCAGTACTTC. Its translation is CASSLAQGQRTEQYF.

This clone came up a few times. V gene TRBV5-1 combines with J gene TRBJ1-3, with a tentative D call TRBD1 (6 bases). The V and J ends lost 0 bases and 0 bases respectively, with 13 bases between them. The CDR3 loop spans 17 amino acids. Germline V gene lookup returns CDR1 SGHRS and CDR2 YFSETQ. CDR3 loop: CASSLGVGTRSGNTIYF. Written as DNA, the CDR3 is TGCGCCAGCAGCTTGGGGGTTGGGACACGCTCTGGAAACACCATATATTTT. Looking up the rest from reference TRBV5-1 and TRBJ1-3 gives the full variable domain: KAGVTQTPRYLIKTRGQQVTLSCSPISGHRSVSWYQQTPGQGLQFLFEYFSETQRNKGNFPGRFSGRQFSNSRSEMNVSTLELGDSALYLCASSLGVGTRSGNTIYFGEGSWLTVV.

The J gene is TRBJ2-2, the V gene TRBV4-2, with 11 nucleotides matching TRBD2. The CDR3 runs to 17 residues. Germline CDR1 LGHNA, CDR2 YNFKEQ. Trimming at V came to 4 bases and at J to 5 bases, leaving 9 bases not matched to a gene. The CDR3 region has the DNA TGTGCCAGCAGCCGGGGGACTAGCGGCCCTAAGACCGGGGAGCTGTTTTTT. It encodes CASSRGTSGPKTGELFF.

V and J are TRBV5-6 and TRBJ2-3; D gene uncertain. The CDR3 loop spans 13 amino acids. V shed 5 bases and J shed 4 bases, with 11 bases lying between them. CDR1 SGHDT and CDR2 YYEEEE come from the germline V gene. The CDR3 reads CASRLTLADTQYF. The CDR3 DNA reads as TGTGCCAGCAGACTTACTCTAGCAGATACGCAGTATTTT.

The rearrangement joins TRBV18 to TRBJ2-7; 8 bases match TRBD1. From germline, CDR1 is KGHSH and CDR2 LQKENI. The V gene end was trimmed by 4 bases and the J gene end by 3 bases; junction bases not matched to a gene: 5. The CDR3 spans 14 residues. The CDR3 sequence: CASSLAGQGYEQYV. The CDR3 nucleotides are TGTGCCAGCTCACTCGCCGGACAGGGCTACGAGCAGTACGTC.